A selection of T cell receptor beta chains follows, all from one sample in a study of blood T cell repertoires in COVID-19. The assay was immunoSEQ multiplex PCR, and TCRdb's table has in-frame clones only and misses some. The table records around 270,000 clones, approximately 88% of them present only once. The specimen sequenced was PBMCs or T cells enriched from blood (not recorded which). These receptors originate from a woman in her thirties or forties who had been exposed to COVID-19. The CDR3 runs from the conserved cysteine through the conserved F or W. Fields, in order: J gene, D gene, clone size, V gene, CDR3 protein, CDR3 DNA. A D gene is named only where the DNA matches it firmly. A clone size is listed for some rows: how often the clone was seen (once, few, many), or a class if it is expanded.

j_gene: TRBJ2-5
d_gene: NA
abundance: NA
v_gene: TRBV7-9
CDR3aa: CASSLAGETQYF
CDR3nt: TGTGCCAGCAGCCTGGCGGGGGAGACCCAGTACTTC

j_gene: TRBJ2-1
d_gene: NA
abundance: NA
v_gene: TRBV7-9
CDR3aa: CASSLVYGEEQFF
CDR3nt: TGTGCCAGCAGCTTAGTTTATGGAGAGGAGCAGTTCTTC

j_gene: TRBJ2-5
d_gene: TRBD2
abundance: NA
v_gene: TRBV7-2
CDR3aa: CASTGASGGETQYF
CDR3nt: TGTGCCAGCACAGGAGCTAGCGGGGGGGAGACCCAGTACTTC

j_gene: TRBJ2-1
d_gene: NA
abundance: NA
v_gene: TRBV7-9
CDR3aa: CASSRGAGNEQFF
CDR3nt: TGTGCCAGCAGCAGGGGGGCGGGGAATGAGCAGTTCTTC

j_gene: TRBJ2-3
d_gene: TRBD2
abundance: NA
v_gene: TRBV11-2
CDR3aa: CASISGGEGDTQYF
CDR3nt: TGTGCCAGCATATCCGGAGGGGAGGGGGATACGCAGTATTTT

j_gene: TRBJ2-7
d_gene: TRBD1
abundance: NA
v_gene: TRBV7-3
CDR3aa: CASSFSGQGLQYF
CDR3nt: TGTGCCAGCAGCTTCAGCGGACAGGGGTTACAGTACTTC

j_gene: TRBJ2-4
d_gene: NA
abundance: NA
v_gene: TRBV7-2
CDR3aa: CASSSGTAKNIQYF
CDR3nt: TGTGCCAGCAGCTCCGGGACTGCCAAAAACATTCAGTACTTC

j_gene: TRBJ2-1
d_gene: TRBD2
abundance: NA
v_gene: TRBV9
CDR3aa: CASSVDESGKQFF
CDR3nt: TGTGCCAGCAGCGTTGACGAAAGCGGGAAGCAGTTCTTC

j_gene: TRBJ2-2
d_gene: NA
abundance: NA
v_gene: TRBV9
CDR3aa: CASSVEQIGGANTGELFF
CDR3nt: TGTGCCAGCAGCGTAGAACAGATAGGGGGAGCGAACACCGGGGAGCTGTTTTTT

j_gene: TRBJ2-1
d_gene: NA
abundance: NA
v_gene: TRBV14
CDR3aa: CASSIYGVAEDEQFF
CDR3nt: TGTGCCAGCAGCATATATGGGGTAGCGGAGGATGAGCAGTTCTTC

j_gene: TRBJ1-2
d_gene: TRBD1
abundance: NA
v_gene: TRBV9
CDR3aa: CASSVSGQGDYGYTF
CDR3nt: TGTGCCAGCAGCGTATCTGGACAGGGGGACTATGGCTACACCTTC

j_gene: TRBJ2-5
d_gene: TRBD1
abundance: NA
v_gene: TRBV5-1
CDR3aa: CASSVGQGGETQYF
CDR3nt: TGCGCCAGCAGCGTCGGACAGGGGGGAGAGACCCAGTACTTC

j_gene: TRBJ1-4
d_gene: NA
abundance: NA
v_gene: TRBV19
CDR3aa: CASSVGATNEKLFF
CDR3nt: TGTGCCAGTAGTGTCGGGGCAACTAATGAAAAACTGTTTTTT

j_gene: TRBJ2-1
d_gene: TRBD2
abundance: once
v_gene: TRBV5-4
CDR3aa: CASSRDSGSFNEQFF
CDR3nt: TGTGCCAGCAGCCGCGACAGCGGGAGTTTCAATGAGCAGTTCTTC

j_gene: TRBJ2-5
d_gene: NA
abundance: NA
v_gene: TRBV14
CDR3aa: CASSQGLYREPQYF
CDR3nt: TGTGCCAGCAGCCAAGGACTCTACCGGGAACCCCAGTACTTC

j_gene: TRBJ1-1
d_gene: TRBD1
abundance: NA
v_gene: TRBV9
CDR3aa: CASSVGQGYEAFF
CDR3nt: TGTGCCAGCAGCGTCGGACAGGGGTATGAAGCTTTCTTT

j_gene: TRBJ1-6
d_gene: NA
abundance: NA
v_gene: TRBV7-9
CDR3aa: CASGLGRGDSPLHF
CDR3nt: TGTGCCAGCGGGCTTGGCAGGGGAGATTCACCCCTCCACTTT

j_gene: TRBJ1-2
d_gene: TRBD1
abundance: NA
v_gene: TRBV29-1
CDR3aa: CSVRESTGDYGYTF
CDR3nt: TGCAGCGTCCGGGAATCGACAGGGGACTATGGCTACACCTTC

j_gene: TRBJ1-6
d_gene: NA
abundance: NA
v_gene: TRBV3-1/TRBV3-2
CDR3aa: CASSQERVPPLHF
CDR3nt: TGTGCCAGCAGCCAAGAACGGGTTCCACCCCTCCACTTT

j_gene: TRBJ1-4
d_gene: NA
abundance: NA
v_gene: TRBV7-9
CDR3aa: CASSRGVEKLFF
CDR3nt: TGTGCCAGCAGCCGCGGGGTTGAAAAACTGTTTTTT

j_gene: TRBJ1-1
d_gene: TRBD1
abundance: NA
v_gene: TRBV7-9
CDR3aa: CASSSYDRGQNTEAFF
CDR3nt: TGTGCCAGCAGCTCCTACGACAGGGGACAGAACACTGAAGCTTTCTTT

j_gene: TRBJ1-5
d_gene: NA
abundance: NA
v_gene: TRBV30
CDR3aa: CAWSPALTRGNQPQHF
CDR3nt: TGTGCCTGGAGTCCCGCCCTGACACGGGGTAATCAGCCCCAGCATTTT